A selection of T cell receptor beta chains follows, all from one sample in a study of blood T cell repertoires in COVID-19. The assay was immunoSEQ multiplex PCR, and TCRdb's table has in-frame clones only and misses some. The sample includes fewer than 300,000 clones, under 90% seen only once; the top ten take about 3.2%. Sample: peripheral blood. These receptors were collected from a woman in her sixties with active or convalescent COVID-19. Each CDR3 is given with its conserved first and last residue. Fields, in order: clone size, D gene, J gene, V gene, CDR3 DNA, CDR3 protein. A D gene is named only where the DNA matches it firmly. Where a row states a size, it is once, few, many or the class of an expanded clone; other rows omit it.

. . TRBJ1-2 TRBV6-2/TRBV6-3 TGTGCCAGCAGTAATGCGGTAGAATTAAACTATGGCTACACCTTC CASSNAVELNYGYTF
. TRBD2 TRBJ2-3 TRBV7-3 TGTGCCAGCAGCCTAGGGGCCGCGGGGGGCACAGATACGCAGTATTTT CASSLGAAGGTDTQYF
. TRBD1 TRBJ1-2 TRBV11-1 TGTGCCAGCAGCTGGGACAGGGGGCAATACTTC CASSWDRGQYF
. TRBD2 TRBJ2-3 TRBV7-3 TGTGCCACTTCCGTCGGGAGGGGGATAGGGGCAGATACGCAGTATTTT CATSVGRGIGADTQYF
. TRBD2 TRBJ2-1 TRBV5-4 TGTGCCAGCGCCAAAAGCGGGGGGGCCTCCTCCTACAATGAGCAGTTCTTC CASAKSGGASSYNEQFF
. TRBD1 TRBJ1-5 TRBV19 TGTGCCAGTAGTTCCGGGACAGGGGACAATCAGCCCCAGCATTTT CASSSGTGDNQPQHF
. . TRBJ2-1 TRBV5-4 TGTGCCAGCAGCGGTAGAGCATCCGCGCATGAGCAGTTCTTC CASSGRASAHEQFF
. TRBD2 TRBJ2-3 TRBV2 TGTGCAGGGAGGGGACTTGACACAGATACGCAGTATTTT CAGRGLDTDTQYF
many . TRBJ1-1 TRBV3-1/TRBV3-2 TGTGCCAGCAGCCAAGGGAGGGCGTCTGAAGCTTTCTTT CASSQGRASEAFF
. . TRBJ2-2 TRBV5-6 TGTGCCAGCAGCTTGGAGCTCCGAGGAGGGGTCACCGGGGAGCTGTTTTTT CASSLELRGGVTGELFF
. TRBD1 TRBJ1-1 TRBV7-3 TGTGCCAGCAGCTCGGGACAGGTGATGAGATGGACTGAAGCTTTCTTT CASSSGQVMRWTEAFF
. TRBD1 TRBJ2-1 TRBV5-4 TGTGCCAGCAGCTTTTTTACAGGGGGTGGGGGCTACAATGAGCAGTTCTTC CASSFFTGGGGYNEQFF
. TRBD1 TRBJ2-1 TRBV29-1 TGCAGCGTGGCCCCCCAAAGGACAGGGTACAATGAGCAGTTCTTC CSVAPQRTGYNEQFF
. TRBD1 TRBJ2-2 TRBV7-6 TGTGCCAGCAGCTTGGGGACAGCGAACACCGGGGAGCTGTTTTTT CASSLGTANTGELFF
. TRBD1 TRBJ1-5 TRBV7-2 TGTGCCAGCAGCTTAGCGGACAGGATTAATCAGCCCCAGCATTTT CASSLADRINQPQHF
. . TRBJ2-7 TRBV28 TGTGCCAGCGCAACAGGGTACTCCTCCTACGAGCAGTACTTC CASATGYSSYEQYF
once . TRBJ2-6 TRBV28 TGTGCCAGCATGGGCAGGGCGAGCGGGGCCAACGTCCTGACTTTC CASMGRASGANVLTF